This paragraph covers one T cell receptor (beta chain) sequence. Its target is unknown. The data derive from a study of blood T cells in healthy people across ages. Peripheral blood samples of approximately 10 milliliters were drawn from each donor. Next came a second PCR, run for about 7 to 12 cycles, which used a sample-barcoded 5' primer along with a J-beta primer mix. TCRdb re-called the 5' RACE reads through MiXCR, storing one row per CDR3 protein. The repertoire includes roughly 1.4 million distinct CDR3 sequences, 45% to 70% of them detected once, and about 6.7% sits in the top ten. Study results and limitations: TCR beta diversity per million T cells fell roughly linearly with age.

The source is a man between 18 and 29 years old in good health. The sample taken for sequencing was blood.

The CDR3 nucleotides are TGCGCCAGCAGCCAAGACGGGTGGGTAGCGGGGTCCCCAGATACGCAGTATTTT. It codes for CASSQDGWVAGSPDTQYF. The chain uses TRBV4-1 and TRBJ2-3; 8 bases line up with TRBD2. Germline values: CDR1 MGHRA, CDR2 YSYEKL. With V trimmed by 0 bases and J by 4 bases, 12 bases remained unmatched. The CDR3 totals 18 residues.